The sequence of this TCR beta chain was determined in a study of control samples from healthy donors and cancer patients. The repertoire was sequenced with immunoSEQ multiplex PCR; TCRdb's copy has only in-frame clones and lacks some. The sample holds around 170,000 clones; around 90% are singletons and the top ten take 4% to 6%. The CDR3 loop spans 14 amino acids. Trimming removed 7 bases at V and 7 bases at J, with 17 bases between. CDR1 SGHAT and CDR2 FQNNGV come from the germline V gene. The receptor was isolated from a woman in her 30s in good health. The chain recombines TRBV11-2 with TRBJ2-1, with a tentative D call TRBD1 (6 bases). The specimen sequenced was blood. The CDR3: CASTIRIGGNEQFF. The DNA of the CDR3 is TGTGCCAGCACAATCCGGATAGGGGGTAATGAGCAGTTCTTC.